The 30 T cell receptor beta chains in this list originate from one sample, sequenced in a study of CD8+ T cells in alopecia areata listed by TCRdb under 2018. The time point label corresponds to: about 25 weeks on oral tofacitinib. The treatment or condition label corresponds to: oral pan-JAK inhibitor, 5-10 mg twice daily. Library preparation used the immunoSEQ multiplex PCR assay. For TCR sequencing, RNA was extracted from every sample and reverse transcribed into cDNA to serve as template. The immuneACCESS repertoire file appears here via TCRdb, limited to in-frame rearrangements. These files lack a portion of the clones; in checked studies, under half of the deficit traces to unresolved V genes, and the cause of the others is not known. The sample has under 350,000 clones on record, 55% to 70% of them singletons. Of the sample, under 2% falls within the top ten clones. The source material was CD4+ T cells sorted from blood, sampled at week 24, from a patient treated with tofacitinib. The receptors come from a human donor with alopecia areata.

V gene TRBV25-1 combines with J gene TRBJ1-2, with no clear D. Germline V gene lookup returns CDR1 MGHDK and CDR2 SYGVNS. CDR3 length: 12 residues. V lost 4 bases and J 4 bases, leaving 7 bases between the germline ends. The CDR3 bases are TGTGCCAGCAGTGCGGCAAGCTATGGCTACACCTTC. It encodes CASSAASYGYTF.

This sequence joins TRBV28 and TRBJ2-3; D tentatively fits TRBD1 or TRBD2 (5 bases each). The CDR3 spans 16 residues. Germline V gene data show CDR1 as MDHEN and CDR2 as SYDVKM. Trimming left V 6 bases short and J 1 base short, with 17 bases between. The CDR3 DNA sequence: TGTGCCAGCAGCCCCGGGGCCGCGCAGGGCACAGATACGCAGTATTTT. This gives the protein CASSPGAAQGTDTQYF.

V and J are TRBV19 and TRBJ2-5, with 8 bases identical to TRBD1. The germline gives CDR1 LNHDA, CDR2 SQIVND (reference sequence). After removal of 4 bases from V and 7 bases from J, the junction contained 2 bases not matched to a gene. This CDR3 region has 12 residues. The CDR3 is CASSTGTGTQYF. The CDR3 nucleotides read TGTGCCAGTAGTACCGGGACAGGGACCCAGTACTTC.

The V and J genes are TRBV14 and TRBJ1-2; D perhaps matches TRBD1 (5 bases). Germline V gene lookup returns CDR1 SGHDN and CDR2 FVKESK. V lost 4 bases and J 5 bases, leaving 11 bases between the germline ends. The CDR3 totals 13 residues. CDR3 sequence (DNA): TGTGCCAGCAGCCCGGGAAGGGGATATGGCTACACCTTC. Translation: CASSPGRGYGYTF.

The chain combines TRBV7-2 with TRBJ1-5, with a weak D call TRBD1 (5 bases). This CDR3 is built from 14 residues. Germline lookup yields CDR1 SGHTA and CDR2 FQGNSA. V lost 2 bases, J lost 6 bases, and 11 bases lay in between. CDR3 in DNA: TGTGCCAGCAGCTTAACGGGACGAGGTCAGCCCCAGCATTTT. Its translation is CASSLTGRGQPQHF.

This clone was seen a handful of times. This chain uses TRBV10-3 with TRBJ2-7; D is perhaps TRBD1 (6 bases). Germline CDR1 reads ENHRY; CDR2 reads SYGVKD. CDR3 length: 12 amino acids. The ends were cut back, 10 bases at V and 5 bases at J, with 15 bases in the middle. The CDR3, as DNA: TGTGCCACCTCAGGGGCAGCGGACGAGCAGTACTTC. Amino acids: CATSGAADEQYF.

This clone was picked up a small number of times. The rearrangement uses TRBV29-1 and TRBJ2-7; D gene ambiguous. Germline V CDR1 and CDR2: SQVTM, ANQGSEA. V gave up 1 base and J gave up 0 bases, with 10 bases separating them. The CDR3 sequence is 14 residues long. The CDR3 region is CSVEGSPSSYEQYF. CDR3 DNA sequence: TGCAGCGTTGAAGGCTCACCCAGCTCCTACGAGCAGTACTTC.

J is TRBJ2-3 and V is TRBV4-1; D not certain. The CDR3 consists of 14 residues. Trimming pared 3 bases from V and 2 bases from J, leaving 9 bases between. Germline V lookup: CDR1 MGHRA, CDR2 YSYEKL. CDR3 nucleotides: TGCGCCAGCAGCCACCGCTCCGTCACAGATACGCAGTATTTT. This sequence encodes CASSHRSVTDTQYF.

The CDR3 is CATSRDQGDEQFF. The DNA for the CDR3 is TGTGCCACCAGCAGAGATCAGGGGGATGAGCAGTTCTTC. The chain links TRBV15 to TRBJ2-1; 7 nucleotides match TRBD1. Germline loops: CDR1 LNHNV, CDR2 YYDKDF (reference sequence). The V and J ends lost 0 bases and 8 bases, in that order; junction bases with no gene match: 1. This CDR3 contains 13 residues.

The chain uses TRBV6-5 and TRBJ2-5; possible D gene TRBD2, 6 bases. V dropped 4 bases and J dropped 4 bases, with 13 bases sitting between them. The CDR3 totals 14 residues. The germline gives CDR1 MNHEY, CDR2 SVGAGI. The DNA of the CDR3 is TGTGCCAGCAGTTCAGGGATCGGGGGAGAGACCCAGTACTTC. Translation gives CASSSGIGGETQYF.

V usage is TRBV7-9 and J usage is TRBJ2-7, with a weak D call TRBD2 (6 bases). V was trimmed by 1 base and J by 11 bases, leaving 12 bases between them. The CDR3 consists of 12 residues. The V gene's germline CDR1 is SEHNR and CDR2 FQNEAQ (reference sequence). The CDR3 DNA is TGTGCCAGCAGCTTAGGTGCTCGCGGGGAGTACTTC. Translated, it gives CASSLGARGEYF.

This clone occurred a few times. The genes are TRBV29-1 and TRBJ2-3, with a tentative D call TRBD2 (5 bases). Per the germline V gene, CDR1 is SQVTM and CDR2 is ANQGSEA. This CDR3 has 12 amino acids. V dropped 4 bases and J dropped 8 bases, with 13 bases sitting between them. The CDR3 coding sequence is TGCAGCGTTGGCGATGATCGGGGTACGCAGTATTTT. Amino acid sequence: CSVGDDRGTQYF.

This chain links TRBV2 with TRBJ2-1; 9 bases line up with TRBD2. Germline CDR1 reads SNHLY; CDR2 reads FYNNEI. The CDR3 sequence is 15 residues long. Germline trimming cut 4 bases from V and 4 bases from J; bases unmatched to any gene: 5. DNA for the CDR3: TGTGCCAGCAGTGGTGCGGGGGGGATATACAATGAGCAGTTCTTC. Its protein product is CASSGAGGIYNEQFF.

V is TRBV25-1 and J is TRBJ2-7, with 9 bases fitting TRBD1. The germline V gene has CDR1 MGHDK and CDR2 SYGVNS. The CDR3 totals 16 residues. The V segment lost 8 bases and the J segment 6 bases; nucleotides outside the gene matches: 17. The CDR3 DNA is TGTGCCAGCGGCTCTGCTTACGCCGGGACAGGGTTCGAGCAGTACTTC. Translated: CASGSAYAGTGFEQYF.

Only a few counts were recorded for this clone. CDR3 bases: TGTGCCAGCTCTCACGACCGAGACAATCAGCCCCAGCATTTT. Translating it yields CASSHDRDNQPQHF. V gene TRBV18 combines with J gene TRBJ1-5; D gene ambiguous. The length of the CDR3 is 14 residues. Germline CDR1 reads KGHSH; CDR2 reads LQKENI. Trimming took off 6 bases at V and 3 bases at J, with 12 bases between the two ends.

The chain combines TRBV14 with TRBJ2-1; D ambiguous. Trimming pared 7 bases from V and 2 bases from J, leaving 12 bases between. The CDR3 loop spans 14 amino acids. Germline loops: CDR1 SGHDN, CDR2 FVKESK. The CDR3 loop reads CASTPLSAYNEQFF. The CDR3 region has the DNA TGTGCCAGCACCCCCCTTTCGGCCTACAATGAGCAGTTCTTC.

This clone turned up a few times. The chain couples TRBV7-8 to TRBJ1-2; D not resolved. V was clipped by 5 bases and J by 8 bases, with 18 bases between them. The germline V gene has CDR1 SGHVS and CDR2 FQNEAQ. The CDR3 loop spans 14 amino acids. The DNA of the CDR3 is TGTGCCAGCAGCCCCCGGACGGAGTATCGGGGCTACACCTTC. This codes for CASSPRTEYRGYTF.

This clone has a handful of counts. V gene TRBV19 combines with J gene TRBJ2-3, with 7 nucleotides matching TRBD1. Germline V gene sequence: CDR1 LNHDA, CDR2 SQIVND (reference sequence). V lost 6 bases to trimming and J lost 6 bases; unmatched junction nucleotides: 12. There are 15 residues in the CDR3. CDR3 DNA sequence: TGTGCCAGTAGCCCGCCCGGGACAGCGTGGGATACGCAGTATTTT. It is translated as CASSPPGTAWDTQYF.

The chain has TRBV9 and TRBJ1-1, with D possibly TRBD1 on 5 matching bases. This CDR3 has 14 residues. Trimming took off 3 bases at V and 0 bases at J, with 9 bases between the two ends. Germline values: CDR1 SGDLS, CDR2 YYNGEE. CDR3 bases: TGTGCCAGCAGCGCGGACACGATGAACACTGAAGCTTTCTTT. Translating gives CASSADTMNTEAFF.

The CDR3 loop is CASSLGTLASRYRETQYF. The CDR3 region has the DNA TGCGCCAGCAGCTTGGGGACGTTGGCTAGCCGGTATCGGGAGACCCAGTACTTC. The chain recombines TRBV5-1 with TRBJ2-5; D perhaps matches TRBD2 (5 bases). Trimming shortened V by 0 bases and J by 5 bases, and 23 bases separated the two germline ends. Germline assignment: CDR1 SGHRS and CDR2 YFSETQ. The CDR3 totals 18 residues.

A few counts support this clone. The gene calls are TRBV25-1 and TRBJ2-2, with a tentative D call TRBD1 (5 bases). The germline V and J ends were trimmed by 5 bases and 5 bases, with 15 bases remaining between them. Germline values: CDR1 MGHDK, CDR2 SYGVNS. This CDR3 has 15 amino acids. The CDR3 bases are TGTGCCAGCAGTAAACGGCAGGGTAGGACCGGGGAGCTGTTTTTT. Translation: CASSKRQGRTGELFF.

This rearrangement joins TRBV15 to TRBJ2-3; TRBD2 matches 10 bases. Germline CDR1 is LNHNV and CDR2 is YYDKDF (reference sequence). J lost 5 bases, V lost 0 bases, and 5 bases had no gene match. The CDR3 contains 16 residues. CDR3 bases: TGTGCCACCAGCAGAGATAGAGCGGGGGGGGTAGATACGCAGTATTTT. It is translated as CATSRDRAGGVDTQYF.

CDR3 protein: CASSQDSRASGLTEQFF. The DNA for the CDR3 is TGTGCCAGCAGCCAAGATAGTAGGGCTAGCGGACTAACGGAGCAGTTCTTC. The V gene is TRBV4-2, the J gene TRBJ2-1; 7 bases line up with TRBD2. Germline assignment: CDR1 LGHNA and CDR2 YNFKEQ. The CDR3 is 17 residues long. After removal of 0 bases from V and 10 bases from J, the junction contained 15 bases not matched to a gene.

The gene calls are TRBV7-2 and TRBJ2-3, with TRBD2 as a possible D gene (6 bases). V was shortened by 8 bases and J by 2 bases, with 14 bases between the two germline ends. CDR3 length: 14 amino acids. Looked up from germline, CDR1 is SGHTA and CDR2 is FQGNSA. CDR3 bases: TGTGCCAGCCGGAGGGTCCCGACCACAGATACGCAGTATTTT. It translates to CASRRVPTTDTQYF. Full variable domain (remainder filled in from reference TRBV7-2 and TRBJ2-3): GAGVSQSPSNKVTEKGKDVELRCDPISGHTALYWYRQSLGQGLEFLIYFQGNSAPDKSGLPSDRFSAERTGGSVSTLTIQRTQQEDSAVYLCASRRVPTTDTQYFGPGTRLTVL.

This rearrangement joins TRBV9 to TRBJ1-1, with D tentatively TRBD1 (6 bases). There are 14 residues in the CDR3. The ends were cut back, 3 bases at V and 3 bases at J, with 12 bases in the middle. Germline V gene lookup returns CDR1 SGDLS and CDR2 YYNGEE. In nucleotides, the CDR3 is TGTGCCAGCAGCGCACAGGGTTGGGACACTGAAGCTTTCTTT. It codes for CASSAQGWDTEAFF.

The rearrangement links TRBV7-8 to TRBJ2-2; D remains unclear. Trimming shortened V by 3 bases and J by 6 bases, and 14 bases separated the two germline ends. Per the germline V gene, CDR1 is SGHVS and CDR2 is FQNEAQ. The CDR3 is 15 residues long. The CDR3 DNA reads TGTGCCAGCAGCTTTACTGAAGGTTTACCCGGGGAGCTGTTTTTT. Protein: CASSFTEGLPGELFF. Drawing the rest from reference TRBV7-8 and TRBJ2-2, the complete variable domain is GAGVSQSPRYKVAKRGQDVALRCDPISGHVSLFWYQQALGQGPEFLTYFQNEAQLDKSGLPSDRFFAERPEGSVSTLKIQRTQQEDSAVYLCASSFTEGLPGELFFGEGSRLTVL.

The chain joins TRBV7-3 to TRBJ2-1, with 9 bases fitting TRBD2. V was pared by 2 bases and J by 8 bases, with 4 bases of the junction left unmatched. This CDR3 comprises 14 residues. CDR1 and CDR2 (germline): SGHTA, FQGTGA. Here the CDR3 reads CASSLGTSPHEQFF. CDR3 in DNA: TGTGCCAGCAGCTTAGGGACTAGCCCCCATGAGCAGTTCTTC.

The rearrangement joins TRBV30 to TRBJ2-7; a weak D match, TRBD1 (6 bases). The V and J ends lost 2 bases and 4 bases respectively, with 9 bases between them. Per the germline V gene, CDR1 is GTSNPN and CDR2 is SVGIG (reference sequence). This CDR3 comprises 12 residues. CDR3 region: CAWSNQGYEQYF. The CDR3 region has the DNA TGTGCCTGGAGTAATCAGGGGTACGAGCAGTACTTC.

The chain couples TRBV29-1 to TRBJ1-1, with D tentatively TRBD1 (6 bases). Germline V gene sequence: CDR1 SQVTM, CDR2 ANQGSEA. This CDR3 comprises 18 residues. The V end lost 5 bases, the J end lost 0 bases, and 25 bases lay between the germline ends. In DNA, the CDR3 is TGCAGCGTTAAACCGTTAACAGGGTTTTCATGGTTGAACACTGAAGCTTTCTTT. Amino acids: CSVKPLTGFSWLNTEAFF.

The chain links TRBV7-3 to TRBJ2-7, with TRBD1 matching 8 bases. The CDR3 sequence is 15 residues long. Germline values: CDR1 SGHTA, CDR2 FQGTGA. J was trimmed by 2 bases and V by 2 bases; bases with no gene match: 5. The CDR3: CASSLATGVPYEQYF. The CDR3 nucleotides are TGTGCCAGCAGCTTAGCGACAGGGGTACCCTACGAGCAGTACTTC.